This T cell receptor (beta chain) was identified during a study of sequential checkpoint blockade in melanoma. Findings and limits, study-wide: T-cell fraction and clonality followed PD-L1 and CD8+ counts, not mutational load.

As for this clone: No antigen is known for it.

Produced via immunoSEQ multiplex PCR; TCRdb's table is partial and in-frame only. The repertoire holds more than 5,000 clones, around 20% seen once, with roughly 18% in the top ten. Described treatment: randomized to nivolumab then ipilimumab (arm A) or the reverse (arm B). Patients had received no earlier DNA-damaging chemotherapy. The CDR3 totals 15 residues. The germline CDR1 and CDR2 sequences are LNHNV and YYDKDF (reference sequence). Trimming left V 0 bases short and J 1 base short, with 6 bases between. The chain carries TRBV15 and TRBJ2-2; D perhaps matches TRBD2 (5 bases). The clonotype comes from a human donor with melanoma. The starting material was tumor tissue (inferred from file names), obtained from a patient given nivolumab and ipilimumab in sequence. This chain's CDR3 is CATSRDAGNTGELFF. The CDR3 DNA is TGTGCCACCAGCAGAGATGCGGGGAACACCGGGGAGCTGTTTTTT. Looking up the rest from reference TRBV15 and TRBJ2-2 gives the full variable domain: DAMVIQNPRYQVTQFGKPVTLSCSQTLNHNVMYWYQQKSSQAPKLLFHYYDKDFNNEADTPDNFQSRRPNTSFCFLDIRSPGLGDTAMYLCATSRDAGNTGELFFGEGSRLTVL.